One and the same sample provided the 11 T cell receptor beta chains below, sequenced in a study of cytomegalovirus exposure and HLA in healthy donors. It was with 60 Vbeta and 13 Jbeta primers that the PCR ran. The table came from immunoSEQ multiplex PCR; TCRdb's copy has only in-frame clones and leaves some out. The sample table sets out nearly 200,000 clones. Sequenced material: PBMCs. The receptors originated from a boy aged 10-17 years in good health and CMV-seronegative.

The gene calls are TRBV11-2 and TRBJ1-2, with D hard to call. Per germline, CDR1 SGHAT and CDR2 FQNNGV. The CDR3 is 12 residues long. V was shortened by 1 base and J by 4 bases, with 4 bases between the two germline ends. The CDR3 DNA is TGTGCCAGCAGCTTAGTCGTCTATGGCTACACCTTC. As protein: CASSLVVYGYTF.

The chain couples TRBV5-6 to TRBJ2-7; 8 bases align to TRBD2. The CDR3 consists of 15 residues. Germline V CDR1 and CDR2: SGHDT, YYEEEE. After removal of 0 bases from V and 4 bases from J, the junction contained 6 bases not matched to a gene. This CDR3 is CASSLGGGGPYEQYF. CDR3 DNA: TGTGCCAGCAGCTTGGGGGGCGGGGGGCCTTACGAGCAGTACTTC.

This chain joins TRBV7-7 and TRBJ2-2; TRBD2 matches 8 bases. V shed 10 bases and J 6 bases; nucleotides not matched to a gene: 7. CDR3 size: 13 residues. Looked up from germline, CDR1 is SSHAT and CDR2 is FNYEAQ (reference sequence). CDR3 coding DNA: TGTGCCACCGGCGGGGGGTATCCCGGGGAGCTGTTTTTT. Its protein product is CATGGGYPGELFF. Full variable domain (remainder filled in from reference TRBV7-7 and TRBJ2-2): GAGVSQSPRYKVTKRGQDVTLRCDPISSHATLYWYQQALGQGPEFLTYFNYEAQPDKSGLPSDRFSAERPEGSISTLTIQRTEQRDSAMYRCATGGGYPGELFFGEGSRLTVL.

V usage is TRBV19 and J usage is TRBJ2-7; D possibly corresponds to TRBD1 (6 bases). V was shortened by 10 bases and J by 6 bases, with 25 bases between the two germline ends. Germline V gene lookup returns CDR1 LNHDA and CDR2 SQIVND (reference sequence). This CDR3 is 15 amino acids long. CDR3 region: CATKLGGPSVGEQYF. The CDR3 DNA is TGTGCCACAAAGCTTGGGGGCCCCTCGGTTGGCGAGCAGTACTTC.

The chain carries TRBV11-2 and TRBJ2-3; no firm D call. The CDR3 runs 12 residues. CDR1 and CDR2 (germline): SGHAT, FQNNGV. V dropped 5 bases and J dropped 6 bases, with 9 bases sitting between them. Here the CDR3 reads CASSPRRDTQYF. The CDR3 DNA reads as TGTGCCAGCAGCCCCCGTCGGGATACGCAGTATTTT.

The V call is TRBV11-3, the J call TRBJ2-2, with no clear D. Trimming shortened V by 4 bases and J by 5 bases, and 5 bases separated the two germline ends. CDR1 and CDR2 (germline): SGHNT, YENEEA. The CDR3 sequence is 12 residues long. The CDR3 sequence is CASSSHTGELFF. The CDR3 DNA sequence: TGTGCCAGCAGCTCACATACCGGGGAGCTGTTTTTT. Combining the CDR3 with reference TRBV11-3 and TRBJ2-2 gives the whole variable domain EAGVVQSPRYKIIEKKQPVAFWCNPISGHNTLYWYLQNLGQGPELLIRYENEEAVDDSQLPKDRFSAERLKGVDSTLKIQPAELGDSAVYLCASSSHTGELFFGEGSRLTVL.

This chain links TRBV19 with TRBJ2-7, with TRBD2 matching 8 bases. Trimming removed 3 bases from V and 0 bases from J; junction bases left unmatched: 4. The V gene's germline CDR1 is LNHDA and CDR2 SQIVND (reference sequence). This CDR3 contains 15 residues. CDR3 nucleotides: TGTGCCAGTAGTATCCCCGGGGGGGCCTCCTACGAGCAGTACTTC. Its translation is CASSIPGGASYEQYF. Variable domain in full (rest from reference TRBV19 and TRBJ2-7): DGGITQSPKYLFRKEGQNVTLSCEQNLNHDAMYWYRQDPGQGLRLIYYSQIVNDFQKGDIAEGYSVSREKKESFPLTVTSAQKNPTAFYLCASSIPGGASYEQYFGPGTRLTVT.

In DNA form, the CDR3 reads TGTGCCAGTACAGGTTTCAATCAGCCCCAGCATTTT. Protein product: CASTGFNQPQHF. This chain links TRBV19 with TRBJ1-5; D is uncertain. The CDR3 consists of 12 residues. CDR1 LNHDA and CDR2 SQIVND come from the germline V gene (reference sequence). V dropped 7 bases and J dropped 3 bases, with 7 bases sitting between them.

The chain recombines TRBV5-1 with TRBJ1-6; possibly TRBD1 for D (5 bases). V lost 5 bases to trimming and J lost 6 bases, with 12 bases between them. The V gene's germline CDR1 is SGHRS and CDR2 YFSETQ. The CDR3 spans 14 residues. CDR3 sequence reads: CASRYDSLNSPLHF. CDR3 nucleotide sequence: TGCGCCAGCAGGTACGACAGCCTTAATTCACCCCTCCACTTT.

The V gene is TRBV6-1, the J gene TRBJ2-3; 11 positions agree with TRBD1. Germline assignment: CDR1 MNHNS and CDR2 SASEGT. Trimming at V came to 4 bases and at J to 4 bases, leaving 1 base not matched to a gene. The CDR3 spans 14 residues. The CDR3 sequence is CASSGTGGSDTQYF. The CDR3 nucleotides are TGTGCCAGCAGTGGGACAGGGGGCTCAGATACGCAGTATTTT.

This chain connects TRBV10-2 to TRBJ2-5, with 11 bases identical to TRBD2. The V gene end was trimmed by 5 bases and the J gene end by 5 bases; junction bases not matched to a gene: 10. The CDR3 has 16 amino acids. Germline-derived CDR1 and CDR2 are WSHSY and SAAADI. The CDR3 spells CASSRDVAGGRETQYF. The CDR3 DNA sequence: TGCGCCAGCAGTCGCGATGTAGCGGGGGGGCGGGAGACCCAGTACTTC.